This TCR beta chain was identified during a study of blood T cell repertoires in COVID-19. There are 12 residues in the CDR3. V gave up 3 bases and J gave up 9 bases, with 12 bases separating them. Germline CDR1 and CDR2: SGHTA and FQGNSA. This table comes from immunoSEQ multiplex PCR, and its TCRdb copy is limited to in-frame clones, with some not included. The sample lists about 120,000 clones; about four fifths were seen once. V usage is TRBV7-2 and J usage is TRBJ2-7; D possibly corresponds to TRBD1 (6 bases). The sequenced sample consisted of peripheral blood. The receptor was derived from a man aged 65-85 years with acute or convalescent COVID-19. This chain's CDR3 is CASSLSGVAQYF. For the CDR3, the DNA is TGTGCCAGCAGCTTGTCAGGGGTCGCGCAGTACTTC.